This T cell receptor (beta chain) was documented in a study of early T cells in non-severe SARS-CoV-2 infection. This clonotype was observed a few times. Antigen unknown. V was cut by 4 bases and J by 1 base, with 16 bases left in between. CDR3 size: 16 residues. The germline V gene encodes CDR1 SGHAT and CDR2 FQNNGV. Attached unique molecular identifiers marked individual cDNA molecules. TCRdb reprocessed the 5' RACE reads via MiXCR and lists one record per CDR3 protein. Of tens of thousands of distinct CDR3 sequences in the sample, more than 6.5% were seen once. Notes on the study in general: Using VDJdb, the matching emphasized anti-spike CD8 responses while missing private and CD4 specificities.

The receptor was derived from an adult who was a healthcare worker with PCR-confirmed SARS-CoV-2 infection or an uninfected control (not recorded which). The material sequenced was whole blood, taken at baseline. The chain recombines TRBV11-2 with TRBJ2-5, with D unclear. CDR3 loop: CASSSPGAAFQETQYF. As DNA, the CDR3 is TGTGCCAGCAGCTCCCCTGGTGCGGCATTCCAAGAGACCCAGTACTTC.